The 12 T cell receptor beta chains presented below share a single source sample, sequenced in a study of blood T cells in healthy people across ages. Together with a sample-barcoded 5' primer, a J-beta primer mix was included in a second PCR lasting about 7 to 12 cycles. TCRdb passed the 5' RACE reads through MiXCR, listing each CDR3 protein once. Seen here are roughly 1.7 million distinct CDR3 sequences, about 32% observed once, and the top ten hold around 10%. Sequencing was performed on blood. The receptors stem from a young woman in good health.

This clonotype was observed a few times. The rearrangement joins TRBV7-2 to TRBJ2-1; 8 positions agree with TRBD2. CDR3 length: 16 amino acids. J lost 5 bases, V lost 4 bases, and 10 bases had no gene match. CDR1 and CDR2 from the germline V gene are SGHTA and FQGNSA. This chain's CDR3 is CASSSKPGLGNNEQFF. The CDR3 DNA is TGTGCCAGCAGCTCCAAACCGGGACTAGGAAACAATGAGCAGTTCTTC.

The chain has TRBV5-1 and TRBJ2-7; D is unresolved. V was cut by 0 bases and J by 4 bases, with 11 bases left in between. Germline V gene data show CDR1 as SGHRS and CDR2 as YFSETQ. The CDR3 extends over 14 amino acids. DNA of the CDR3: TGCGCCAGCAGCTTGGATCCCGTCCCTTACGAGCAGTACTTC. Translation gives CASSLDPVPYEQYF.

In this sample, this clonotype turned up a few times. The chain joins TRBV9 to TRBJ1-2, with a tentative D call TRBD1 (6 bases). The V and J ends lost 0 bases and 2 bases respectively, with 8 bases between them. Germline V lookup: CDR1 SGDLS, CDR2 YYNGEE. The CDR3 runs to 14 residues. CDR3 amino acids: CASSVGGQNYGYTF. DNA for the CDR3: TGTGCCAGCAGCGTAGGAGGACAGAACTATGGCTACACCTTC.

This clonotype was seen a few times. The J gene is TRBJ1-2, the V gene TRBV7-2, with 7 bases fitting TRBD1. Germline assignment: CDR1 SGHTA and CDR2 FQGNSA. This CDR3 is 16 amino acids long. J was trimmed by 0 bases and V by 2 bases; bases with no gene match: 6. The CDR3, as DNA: TGTGCCAGCAGCTTACCCCGGACAGGAACTAACTATGGCTACACCTTC. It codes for CASSLPRTGTNYGYTF.

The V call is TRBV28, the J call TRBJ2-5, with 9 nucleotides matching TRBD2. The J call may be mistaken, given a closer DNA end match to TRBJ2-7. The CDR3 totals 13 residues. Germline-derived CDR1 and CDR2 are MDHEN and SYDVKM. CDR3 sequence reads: CASSSGTSTEQYF. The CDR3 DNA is TGTGCCAGCAGTTCCGGGACTAGCACCGAGCAGTACTTC.

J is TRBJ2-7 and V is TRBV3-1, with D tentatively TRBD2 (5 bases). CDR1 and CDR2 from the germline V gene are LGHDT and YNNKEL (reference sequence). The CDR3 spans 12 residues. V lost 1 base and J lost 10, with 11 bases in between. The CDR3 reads CASSQAEGDQYF. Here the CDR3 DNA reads TGTGCCAGCAGCCAAGCCGAGGGAGACCAGTACTTC.

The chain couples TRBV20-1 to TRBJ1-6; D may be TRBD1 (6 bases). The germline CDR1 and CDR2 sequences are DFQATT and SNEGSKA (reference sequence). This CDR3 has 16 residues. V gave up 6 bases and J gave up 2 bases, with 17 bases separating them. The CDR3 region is CSAARLTGTYNSPLHF. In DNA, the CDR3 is TGCAGTGCCGCCCGACTCACAGGGACCTATAATTCACCCCTCCACTTT.

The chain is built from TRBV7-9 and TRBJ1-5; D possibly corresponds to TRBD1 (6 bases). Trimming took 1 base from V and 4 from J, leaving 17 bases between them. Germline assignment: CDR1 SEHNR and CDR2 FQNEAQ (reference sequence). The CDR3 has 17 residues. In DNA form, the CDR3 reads TGTGCCAGCAGCTTAGTATTTTACAGGGTGGGGAATCAGCCCCAGCATTTT. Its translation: CASSLVFYRVGNQPQHF.

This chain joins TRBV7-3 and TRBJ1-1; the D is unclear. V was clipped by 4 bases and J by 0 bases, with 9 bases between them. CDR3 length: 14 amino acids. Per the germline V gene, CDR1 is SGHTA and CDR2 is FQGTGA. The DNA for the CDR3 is TGTGCCAGCAGCTCCGACGGACTGAACACTGAAGCTTTCTTT. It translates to CASSSDGLNTEAFF.

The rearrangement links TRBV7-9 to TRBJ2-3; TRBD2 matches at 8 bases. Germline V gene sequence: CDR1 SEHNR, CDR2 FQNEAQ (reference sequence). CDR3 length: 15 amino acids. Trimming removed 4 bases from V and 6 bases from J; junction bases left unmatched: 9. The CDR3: CASSSGNGGVDTQYF. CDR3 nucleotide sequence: TGTGCCAGCAGCTCTGGGAACGGGGGGGTGGATACGCAGTATTTT. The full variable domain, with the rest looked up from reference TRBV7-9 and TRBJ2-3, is DTGVSQNPRHKITKRGQNVTFRCDPISEHNRLYWYRQTLGQGPEFLTYFQNEAQLEKSRLLSDRFSAERPKGSFSTLEIQRTEQGDSAMYLCASSSGNGGVDTQYFGPGTRLTVL.

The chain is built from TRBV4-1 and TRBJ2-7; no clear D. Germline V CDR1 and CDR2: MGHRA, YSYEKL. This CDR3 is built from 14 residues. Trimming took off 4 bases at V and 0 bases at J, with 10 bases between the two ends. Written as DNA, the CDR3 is TGCGCCAGCAGCCCCCAAGAGGTCTCCTACGAGCAGTACTTC. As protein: CASSPQEVSYEQYF.

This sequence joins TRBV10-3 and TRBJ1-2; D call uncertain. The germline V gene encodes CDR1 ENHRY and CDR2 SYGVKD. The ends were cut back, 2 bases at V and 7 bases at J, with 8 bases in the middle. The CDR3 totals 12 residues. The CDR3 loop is CAISEQMGGYTF. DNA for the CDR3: TGTGCCATCAGTGAGCAGATGGGTGGCTACACCTTC.